This T cell receptor beta chain was recorded in a study of blood T cells in healthy people across ages (dated by TCRdb to the mid-2010s). Some background on the complete study: In model experiments, template switching captured roughly one uniquely barcoded TCR beta cDNA molecule for every two T cells. Donors were grouped into four age groups: young (average approximately 15 years), middle-aged (39), aged (around 56) and long-lived (about 82). The study measured age-related changes in TCR beta repertoire diversity using deep sequencing normalized with unique cDNA molecular identifiers. To avoid experimental bias, donors of different ages were distributed randomly across sequencing lanes. Two additional independent replicas of 1 million unique cDNA reads from the same blood draw were analyzed for two donors (one aged 18 to 30 and one aged 80 or older).

As concerns this clonotype: The specificity of this receptor is unknown. Per-base qualities were not stored, and no clone one base away is much larger.

Donors were about 36 systemically healthy Caucasian individuals from Russia aged roughly 6 to 90 years. Each donor gave around 9 milliliters of peripheral blood, collected into EDTA-treated Vacutainer tubes. Ficoll-Paque density-gradient centrifugation was used to isolate PBMCs, with at least 6.5 million per sample. Trizol reagent was used to extract total RNA from the PBMCs, yielding at least 6 micrograms per sample. For every donor, an aliquot of PBMCs went through flow cytometry to measure the percentages of naive CD45RAhigh/CD27high T cells. The paper's findings and limits, for the study overall: Because the CMV infection status of the donors was unknown, age-related changes in expanded clonotypes may potentially have been confounded. The long-lived group showed more naive CD4+ T cells, fewer expanded clones and increased TCR diversity than the aged group, suggesting age selection. Estimates of total diversity based on one million sequenced T cells were regarded as lower bounds and as underestimates. A strong correlation was found between observed TCR beta diversity and the percentage of naive T cells measured by flow cytometry. Conclusive comparison of naive and antigen-experienced compartments was prevented by the profiling of bulk unsorted PBMCs. As age increased, observed TCR beta diversity per million T cells dropped in a roughly linear way, and a significant reduction was already evident by age 40.

Library prep was done by 5' RACE. The sequencing machine was an Illumina HiSeq 2500. The second PCR ran for roughly 7 to 12 cycles and used a J-beta primer mix along with a sample-barcoded 5' primer. A unique molecular identifier was introduced onto each TCR beta cDNA molecule by a template-switch 5' adaptor carrying 12 random nucleotides. At least 2.5 million CDR3-containing paired-end reads were obtained from each sample. All of the RNA was converted into first-strand cDNA using the Mint cDNA synthesis kit, with a TRBC-specific oligonucleotide serving as the primer. After uracil-DNA glycosylase treatment, a first 18-cycle PCR used universal primers M1SS and BC2_uni_R on all cDNA. For the original study's pipeline: Each sample was normalized by randomly selecting 1 million high-quality reads, each carrying a distinct molecular identifier. Reads sharing molecular identifiers were discarded rather than binned into consensus sequences. MiTCR, set to a Q25 quality threshold and the strictest error-elimination algorithm, was used for CDR3 identification, clonotype clustering and error correction. A nonparametric unseen species model using Euler transformation provided a lower-bound estimate of total TCR beta diversity. TCRdb reprocessing: public reads trimmed at Q25 with fastp, clones called with MiXCR, in-frame beta chains kept. Records with the same CDR3 protein are collapsed into one entry carrying the most frequent genes and DNA. TCRdb's processing, not the authors', yielded these V and J calls. The sample table contains 780,000 or so distinct CDR3 sequences; only one count was recorded for roughly three fifths of them. The ten largest clones capture more than 25% of the sample.

The CDR3 contains 14 residues, cysteine and phenylalanine counted. Just the 42-base CDR3 DNA is kept, in frame starting at base 1. Based on the germline V gene, the CDR1 and CDR2 sequences are LGHNA and YNFKEQ. V drops 1 base and J drops 4 bases, leaving 8 bases in between. The sequenced sample was blood. This receptor was obtained from a man aged 35-49 years in good health. The chain was built from TRBV4-2 and TRBJ1-5, with the identity of the D gene unclear. The CDR3: CASSQVGPNQPQHF. The sequence in DNA is TGTGCCAGCAGCCAAGTTGGCCCAAATCAGCCCCAGCATTTT.